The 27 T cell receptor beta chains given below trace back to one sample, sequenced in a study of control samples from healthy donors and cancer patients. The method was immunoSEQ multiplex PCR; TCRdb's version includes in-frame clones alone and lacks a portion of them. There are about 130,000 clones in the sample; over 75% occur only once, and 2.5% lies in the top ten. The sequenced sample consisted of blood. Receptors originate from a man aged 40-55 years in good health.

This CDR3 reads CASLGGNRFFATNEKLFF. CDR3 DNA: TGTGCCAGCCTCGGGGGGAACAGATTTTTTGCAACTAATGAAAAACTGTTTTTT. V usage is TRBV28 and J usage is TRBJ1-4; a weak D match, TRBD1 (5 bases). Between the trimmed V and J ends, which lost 8 bases and 0 bases, there was a span of 22 bases. The CDR3 is 18 residues long. Germline CDR1 MDHEN, CDR2 SYDVKM.

CDR3 bases: TGTGCCAGCATCCCCCCTGGCGGAGATAGCAATCAGCCCCAGCATTTT. Translating it yields CASIPPGGDSNQPQHF. The chain employs TRBV6-6 and TRBJ1-5; D is ambiguous. The CDR3 covers 16 residues. The germline V gene encodes CDR1 MNHNY and CDR2 SVGAGI (reference sequence). V lost 7 bases and J lost 0, with 16 bases in between.

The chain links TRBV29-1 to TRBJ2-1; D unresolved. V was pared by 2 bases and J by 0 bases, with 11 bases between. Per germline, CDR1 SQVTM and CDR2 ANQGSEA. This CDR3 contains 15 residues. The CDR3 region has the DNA TGCAGCGTTGAAATGGGGTTCGACTCCTACAATGAGCAGTTCTTC. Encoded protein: CSVEMGFDSYNEQFF.

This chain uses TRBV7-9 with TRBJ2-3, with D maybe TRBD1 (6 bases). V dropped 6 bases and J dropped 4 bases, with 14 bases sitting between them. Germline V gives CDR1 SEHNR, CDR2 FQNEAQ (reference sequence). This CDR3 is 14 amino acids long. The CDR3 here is CASRPTGYADTQYF. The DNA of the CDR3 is TGTGCCAGCAGACCCACAGGGTACGCAGATACGCAGTATTTT.

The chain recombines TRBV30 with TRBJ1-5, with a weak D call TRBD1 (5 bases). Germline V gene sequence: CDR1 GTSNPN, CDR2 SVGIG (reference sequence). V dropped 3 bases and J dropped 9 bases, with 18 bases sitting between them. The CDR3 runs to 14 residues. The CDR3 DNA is TGTGCCTGGAGGGGACGGGGGGTCTTGGGGCCCCAGCATTTT. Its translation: CAWRGRGVLGPQHF.

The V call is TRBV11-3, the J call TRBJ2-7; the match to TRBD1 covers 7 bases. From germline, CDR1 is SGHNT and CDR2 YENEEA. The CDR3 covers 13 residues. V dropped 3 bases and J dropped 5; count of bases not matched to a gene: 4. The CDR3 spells CASSLETGHEQYF. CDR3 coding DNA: TGTGCCAGCAGCTTGGAGACAGGGCACGAGCAGTACTTC.

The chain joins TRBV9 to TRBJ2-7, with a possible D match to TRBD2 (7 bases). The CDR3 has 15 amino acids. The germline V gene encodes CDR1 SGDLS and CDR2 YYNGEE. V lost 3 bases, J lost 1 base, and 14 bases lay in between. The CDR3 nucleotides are TGTGCCAGCAGCGGTGGAGGGGGGGCATCCTACGAGCAGTACTTC. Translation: CASSGGGGASYEQYF.

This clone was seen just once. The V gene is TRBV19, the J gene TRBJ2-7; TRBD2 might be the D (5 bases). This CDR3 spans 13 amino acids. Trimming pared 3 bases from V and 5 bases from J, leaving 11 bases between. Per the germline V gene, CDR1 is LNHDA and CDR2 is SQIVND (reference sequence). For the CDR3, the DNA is TGTGCCAGTAGTATGTCGGAGGAGAACGAGCAGTACTTC. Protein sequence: CASSMSEENEQYF.

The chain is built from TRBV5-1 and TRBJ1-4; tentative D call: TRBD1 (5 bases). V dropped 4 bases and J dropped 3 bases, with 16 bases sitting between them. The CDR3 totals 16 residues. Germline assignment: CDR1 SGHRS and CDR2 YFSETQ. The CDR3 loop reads CASSPGLTEANEKLFF. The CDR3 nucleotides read TGCGCCAGCAGCCCCGGGTTGACAGAGGCTAATGAAAAACTGTTTTTT.

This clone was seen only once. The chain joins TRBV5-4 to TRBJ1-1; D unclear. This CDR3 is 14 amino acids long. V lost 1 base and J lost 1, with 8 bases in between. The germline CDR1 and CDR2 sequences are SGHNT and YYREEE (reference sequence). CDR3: CASSLPKSNTEAFF. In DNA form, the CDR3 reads TGTGCCAGCAGCTTGCCCAAGTCGAACACTGAAGCTTTCTTT.

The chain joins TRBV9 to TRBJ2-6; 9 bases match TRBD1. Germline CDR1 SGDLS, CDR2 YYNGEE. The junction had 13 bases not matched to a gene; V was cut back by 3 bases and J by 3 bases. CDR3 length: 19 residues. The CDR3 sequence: CASSDRSGQGRGGANVLTF. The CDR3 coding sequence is TGTGCCAGCAGCGATAGGTCGGGACAGGGTAGAGGTGGGGCCAACGTCCTGACTTTC.

The CDR3 coding sequence is TGTGCCAGCAGCTTAGTGGGGCGGGATGAGCAGTTCTTC. This codes for CASSLVGRDEQFF. The chain has TRBV7-9 and TRBJ2-1, with D perhaps given as TRBD1 or TRBD2 (5 bases each). The CDR3 extends over 13 amino acids. The germline gives CDR1 SEHNR, CDR2 FQNEAQ (reference sequence). With 1 base removed from V and 8 bases from J, the gap between germline ends came to 9 bases.

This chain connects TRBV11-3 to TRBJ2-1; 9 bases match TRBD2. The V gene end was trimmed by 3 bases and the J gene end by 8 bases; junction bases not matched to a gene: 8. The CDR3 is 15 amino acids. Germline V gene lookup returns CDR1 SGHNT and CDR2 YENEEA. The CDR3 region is CASSFRGGAVDEQFF. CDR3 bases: TGTGCCAGCAGCTTTCGCGGGGGGGCAGTTGATGAGCAGTTCTTC.

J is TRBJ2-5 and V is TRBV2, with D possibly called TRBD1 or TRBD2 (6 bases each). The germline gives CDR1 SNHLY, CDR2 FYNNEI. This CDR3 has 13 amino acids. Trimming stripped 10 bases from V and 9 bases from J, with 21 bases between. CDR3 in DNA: TGTGCCATAACGGGACTTTCGGAGGGGGCCCAGTACTTC. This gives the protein CAITGLSEGAQYF.

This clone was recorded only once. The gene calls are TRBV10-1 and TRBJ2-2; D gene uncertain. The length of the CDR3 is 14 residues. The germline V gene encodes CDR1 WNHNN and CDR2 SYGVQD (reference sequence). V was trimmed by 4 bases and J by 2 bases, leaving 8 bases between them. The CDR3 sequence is CASSGGSNTGELFF. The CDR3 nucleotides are TGCGCCAGCAGTGGTGGGTCTAACACCGGGGAGCTGTTTTTT.

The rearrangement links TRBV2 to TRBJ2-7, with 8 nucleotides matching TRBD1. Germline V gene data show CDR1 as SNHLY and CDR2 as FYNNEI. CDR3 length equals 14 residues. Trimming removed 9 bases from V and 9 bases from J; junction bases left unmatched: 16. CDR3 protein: CASPPDRDFGGQYF. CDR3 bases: TGTGCCAGTCCCCCGGACAGGGACTTCGGAGGGCAGTACTTC.

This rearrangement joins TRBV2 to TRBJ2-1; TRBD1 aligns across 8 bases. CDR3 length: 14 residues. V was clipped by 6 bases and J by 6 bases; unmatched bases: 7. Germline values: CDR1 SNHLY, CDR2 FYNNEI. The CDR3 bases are TGTGCCAGCAGGCACCGGGGACAGGTCAATGAGCAGTTCTTC. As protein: CASRHRGQVNEQFF.

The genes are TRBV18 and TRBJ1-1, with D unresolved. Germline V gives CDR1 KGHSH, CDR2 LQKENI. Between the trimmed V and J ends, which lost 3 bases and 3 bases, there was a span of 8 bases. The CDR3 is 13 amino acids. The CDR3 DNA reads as TGTGCCAGCTCACCCGCGCGCGACACTGAAGCTTTCTTT. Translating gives CASSPARDTEAFF.

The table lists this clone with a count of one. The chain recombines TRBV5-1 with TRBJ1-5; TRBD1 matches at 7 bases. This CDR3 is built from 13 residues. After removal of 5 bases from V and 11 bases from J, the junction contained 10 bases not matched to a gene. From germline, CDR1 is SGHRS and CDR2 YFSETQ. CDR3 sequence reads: CASRIDRDSTQHF. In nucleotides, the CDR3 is TGCGCCAGCAGAATTGACAGGGACAGCACCCAGCATTTT. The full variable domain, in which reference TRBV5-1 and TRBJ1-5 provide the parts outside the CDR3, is KAGVTQTPRYLIKTRGQQVTLSCSPISGHRSVSWYQQTPGQGLQFLFEYFSETQRNKGNFPGRFSGRQFSNSRSEMNVSTLELGDSALYLCASRIDRDSTQHFGDGTRLSIL.

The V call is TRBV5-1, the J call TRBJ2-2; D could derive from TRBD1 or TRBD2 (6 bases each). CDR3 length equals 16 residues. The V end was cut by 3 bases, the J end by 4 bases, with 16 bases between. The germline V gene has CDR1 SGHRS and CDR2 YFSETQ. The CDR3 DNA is TGCGCCAGCAGCTGGAGGGCAGGGGAGAGCACCGGGGAGCTGTTTTTT. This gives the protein CASSWRAGESTGELFF.

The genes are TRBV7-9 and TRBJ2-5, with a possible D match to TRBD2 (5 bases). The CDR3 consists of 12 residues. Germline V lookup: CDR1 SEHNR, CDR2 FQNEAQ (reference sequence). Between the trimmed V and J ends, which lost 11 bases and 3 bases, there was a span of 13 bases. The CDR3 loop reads CAPQRVKETQYF. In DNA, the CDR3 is TGTGCCCCTCAGAGGGTAAAAGAGACCCAGTACTTC.

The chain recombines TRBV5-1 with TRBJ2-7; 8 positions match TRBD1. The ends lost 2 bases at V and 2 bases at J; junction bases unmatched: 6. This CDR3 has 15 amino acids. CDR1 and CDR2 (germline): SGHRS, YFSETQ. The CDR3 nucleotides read TGCGCCAGCAGCTTCGATCCGGGACAGGCCTACGAGCAGTACTTC. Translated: CASSFDPGQAYEQYF.

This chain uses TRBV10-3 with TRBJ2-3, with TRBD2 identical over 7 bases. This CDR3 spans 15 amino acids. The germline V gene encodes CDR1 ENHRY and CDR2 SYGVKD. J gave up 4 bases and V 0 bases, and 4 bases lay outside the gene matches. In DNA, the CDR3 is TGTGCCATCAGTGAGTCAACGGGGGGACCAGATACGCAGTATTTT. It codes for CAISESTGGPDTQYF.

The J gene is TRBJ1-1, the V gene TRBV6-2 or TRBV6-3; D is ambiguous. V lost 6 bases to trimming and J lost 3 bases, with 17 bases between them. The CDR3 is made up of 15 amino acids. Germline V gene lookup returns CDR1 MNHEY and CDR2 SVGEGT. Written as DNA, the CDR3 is TGTGCCAGCAGCCAGCTCACGCGGGCATACACTGAAGCTTTCTTT. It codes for CASSQLTRAYTEAFF.

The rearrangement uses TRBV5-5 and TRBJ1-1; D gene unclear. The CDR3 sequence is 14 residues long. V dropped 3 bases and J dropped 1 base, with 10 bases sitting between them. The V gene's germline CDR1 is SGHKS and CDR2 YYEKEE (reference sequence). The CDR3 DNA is TGTGCCAGCAGCTCCGGGTCGACGAACACTGAAGCTTTCTTT. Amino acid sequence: CASSSGSTNTEAFF.

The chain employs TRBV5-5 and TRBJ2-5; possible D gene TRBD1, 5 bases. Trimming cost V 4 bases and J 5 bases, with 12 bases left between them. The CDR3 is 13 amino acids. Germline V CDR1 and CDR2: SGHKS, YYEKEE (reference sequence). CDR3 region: CASSTRQRETQYF. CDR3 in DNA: TGTGCCAGCAGCACACGACAGAGGGAGACCCAGTACTTC.

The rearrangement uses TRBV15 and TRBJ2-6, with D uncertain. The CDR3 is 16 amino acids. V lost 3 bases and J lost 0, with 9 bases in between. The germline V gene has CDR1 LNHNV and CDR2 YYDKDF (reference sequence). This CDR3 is CATSREAGSGANVLTF. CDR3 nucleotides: TGTGCCACCAGCAGGGAAGCCGGCTCTGGGGCCAACGTCCTGACTTTC.